The 3 T cell receptor beta chains below all came from one sample that was sequenced in a study of identical twins. Each CDR3 protein gets one entry after TCRdb re-called the 5' RACE reads with MiXCR. This table holds fewer than 900,000 distinct CDR3 sequences, over 20% found once. These same records also appear under a second study, on T cells expressing NK-cell markers.

Sequences were obtained from PBMCs. Source of these receptors: a woman aged 18-30 years in good health.

In this sample, this clonotype turned up a few times. The chain combines TRBV6-1 with TRBJ2-7, with 7 nucleotides matching TRBD2. The V gene end was trimmed by 2 bases and the J gene end by 2 bases; junction bases not matched to a gene: 6. Per germline, CDR1 MNHNS and CDR2 SASEGT. This CDR3 spans 15 amino acids. In DNA, the CDR3 is TGTGCCAGCAGTGAATGGGCGGGAGTAACCTACGAGCAGTACTTC. Translation: CASSEWAGVTYEQYF.

This clonotype was picked up a small number of times. The chain has TRBV11-2 and TRBJ2-5; the D is unclear. V was trimmed by 4 bases and J by 5 bases, leaving 11 bases between them. Germline CDR1 and CDR2: SGHAT and FQNNGV. This CDR3 region has 13 residues. The CDR3 loop is CASSSQLLETQYF. CDR3 DNA: TGTGCCAGCAGCTCCCAGCTGCTGGAGACCCAGTACTTC.

This clonotype was picked up a small number of times. The rearrangement uses TRBV20-1 and TRBJ2-7; D not certain. The V end lost 1 base, the J end lost 3 bases, and 10 bases lay between the germline ends. The germline gives CDR1 DFQATT, CDR2 SNEGSKA (reference sequence). This CDR3 contains 13 residues. CDR3 coding DNA: TGCAGTGCTAGAGTATCGACAAGCTACGAGCAGTACTTC. Translation gives CSARVSTSYEQYF.